Presented here are 5 T cell receptor gamma chains from one specimen sequenced in a study of γδ T cells in repeated Plasmodium falciparum infection. TCRdb reanalysed the multiplex PCR reads with CATT. This sample yields around 27,000 gamma-chain clones, of which over 1.3% are seen a single time; approximately 19% belongs to the top ten. Vgamma9/Vdelta2+ and Vdelta2-negative gammadelta T cells were flow-sorted from PBMC for bulk sequencing. Specimen: gamma-delta T cells from blood. The receptors here all came from a pool of human donors (malaria-infected and uninfected, not separated).

This clone has ten or more counts. The mismatch at residue 9 between this DNA's translation and the TCRdb protein of a much larger clone likely reflects a read error; the protein shown is translated from the DNA. CDR3 sequence reads: CALWEVQGELF. CDR3 in DNA: TGTGCCTTGTGGGAGGTGCAGGGGGAACTCTTT. The V gene is TRGV9; the J gene was not called. The CDR3 consists of 11 residues. CDR1 and CDR2 (germline): GITISATS, ISYDGTV (reference sequence).

This clone was counted many times. TCRdb has a much larger clone's protein, which differs at residue 6 from the translation of this DNA, likely because of a read error; what is shown is the protein translated from the DNA. The CDR3 region is CALWEGRKIKVF. CDR3 coding DNA: TGTGCCTTGTGGGAGGGTAGGAAAATCAAGGTATTT. The chain joins TRGV9 to TRGJP. The CDR3 runs 12 residues. Trimming removed 2 bases from V and 19 bases from J; junction bases left unmatched: 5. Germline CDR1 is GITISATS and CDR2 is ISYDGTV (reference sequence).

This clone ranks as medium-sized. A much larger clone sits a single nucleotide away, making a read error possible. The same CDR3 is also encoded by other DNA sequences in this sample. The chain is built from TRGV9 and TRGJP. Germline CDR1 reads GITISATS; CDR2 reads ISYDGTV (reference sequence). Trimming cost V 1 base and J 7 bases; bases outside gene matches: 4. The CDR3 loop spans 16 amino acids. CDR3 amino acids: CALWEVQELGKKIKVF. The DNA for the CDR3 is TGTGCCTTGTGGGAGGTACAGGAGTTGGGCAAAAAAATCAAGGTATTT.

This clone has at least ten counts. The TCRdb protein comes from a much larger clone and disagrees with this DNA's translation at residue 5, likely due to a read error; the protein given here is derived from the DNA. The genes are TRGV9 and TRGJ1 or TRGJ2. This CDR3 spans 12 amino acids. Germline V lookup: CDR1 GITISATS, CDR2 ISYDGTV (reference sequence). CDR3 amino acids: CALWGVRYKKLF. The CDR3 DNA follows: TGTGCCTTGTGGGGGGTGCGGTATAAGAAACTCTTT.

This clone was recorded many times. TCRdb's listed protein matches a much larger clone and diverges from this DNA's translation at residue 13, likely through a read error; the protein shown comes from the DNA. The chain has TRGV9 and TRGJP. Since TCRdb gives no J gene, matching the DNA to germline was used here to assign it. The length of the CDR3 is 16 residues. CDR1 and CDR2 (germline): GITISATS, ISYDGTV (reference sequence). Written as DNA, the CDR3 is TGTGCCTTGTGGGAGGTGCGTGGGTTGGGCAAAAAAGTCAAGGTATTT. Translating gives CALWEVRGLGKKVKVF.